The rows below give T cell receptor beta chains drawn from one sample of a study of T cell responses to AZD1222 COVID-19 vaccine. Measured with immunoSEQ multiplex PCR; TCRdb has only the in-frame clones, and not every one. The sample holds 95,000 to 110,000 clones; approximately 90% are singletons and the top ten take 3.5% to 4.5%. This specimen consisted of peripheral blood, obtained on day 0 of AZD1222 vaccination. These receptors came from an adult in good health. CDR3s include the opening cysteine and the closing phenylalanine or tryptophan. Fields, in order: V gene, D gene, clone size, J gene, CDR3 protein, CDR3 DNA. D genes are given only for firm matches. Where a row states a size, it is once, few, many or the class of an expanded clone; other rows omit it.

v_gene: TRBV30
d_gene: -
abundance: -
j_gene: TRBJ2-2
CDR3aa: CAWSVSRQTSFVTGELFF
CDR3nt: TGTGCCTGGAGTGTATCCCGCCAAACTAGTTTCGTCACCGGGGAGCTGTTTTTT

v_gene: TRBV6-4
d_gene: -
abundance: -
j_gene: TRBJ2-1
CDR3aa: CASSTGQPNNEQFF
CDR3nt: TGTGCCAGCAGCACTGGACAGCCAAACAATGAGCAGTTCTTC

v_gene: TRBV19
d_gene: TRBD1
abundance: few
j_gene: TRBJ1-6
CDR3aa: CASCDRVNSPLHF
CDR3nt: TGTGCCAGTTGCGACAGGGTGAATTCACCCCTCCACTTT

v_gene: TRBV4-1
d_gene: TRBD1
abundance: -
j_gene: TRBJ1-1
CDR3aa: CASSARTGQDVNTEAFF
CDR3nt: TGCGCCAGCAGCGCCCGGACAGGGCAGGATGTCAACACTGAAGCTTTCTTT

v_gene: TRBV19
d_gene: TRBD1
abundance: -
j_gene: TRBJ1-2
CDR3aa: CASSSTGTGIYTF
CDR3nt: TGTGCCAGTAGTTCTACCGGGACAGGGATCTACACCTTC

v_gene: TRBV5-1
d_gene: -
abundance: -
j_gene: TRBJ2-7
CDR3aa: CASSLPSGGGYYEQYF
CDR3nt: TGCGCCAGCAGCTTGCCAAGCGGAGGAGGATACTACGAGCAGTACTTC

v_gene: TRBV6-5
d_gene: -
abundance: -
j_gene: TRBJ1-5
CDR3aa: CASGREGSNQPQHF
CDR3nt: TGTGCCAGCGGCCGGGAGGGGAGCAATCAGCCCCAGCATTTT

v_gene: TRBV5-6
d_gene: TRBD2
abundance: few
j_gene: TRBJ2-1
CDR3aa: CASSPRLAGGYNEQFF
CDR3nt: TGTGCCAGCAGCCCGAGGCTAGCGGGAGGTTACAATGAGCAGTTCTTC

v_gene: TRBV19
d_gene: -
abundance: -
j_gene: TRBJ1-5
CDR3aa: CASSTSGGEVNQPQHF
CDR3nt: TGTGCCAGTAGTACCTCGGGGGGGGAAGTGAATCAGCCCCAGCATTTT

v_gene: TRBV12-3/TRBV12-4
d_gene: -
abundance: -
j_gene: TRBJ2-7
CDR3aa: CASSLDGVDEQYF
CDR3nt: TGTGCCAGCAGTTTAGACGGGGTGGACGAGCAGTACTTC

v_gene: TRBV29-1
d_gene: TRBD1
abundance: -
j_gene: TRBJ1-2
CDR3aa: CSVGGTGTYGYTF
CDR3nt: TGCAGCGTTGGAGGGACAGGGACCTATGGCTACACCTTC

v_gene: TRBV11-2
d_gene: -
abundance: once
j_gene: TRBJ2-1
CDR3aa: CASSFYRGTYNEQFF
CDR3nt: TGTGCCAGCAGCTTTTATAGAGGTACCTACAATGAGCAGTTCTTC

v_gene: TRBV6-2/TRBV6-3
d_gene: -
abundance: -
j_gene: TRBJ1-5
CDR3aa: CASSVRDGYSNQPQHF
CDR3nt: TGTGCCAGCAGTGTTCGGGACGGATATAGCAATCAGCCCCAGCATTTT

v_gene: TRBV23-1
d_gene: -
abundance: -
j_gene: TRBJ1-1
CDR3aa: CASSQPGGGHTEAFF
CDR3nt: TGCGCCAGCAGTCAACCCGGCGGGGGACACACTGAAGCTTTCTTT

v_gene: TRBV20-1
d_gene: -
abundance: -
j_gene: TRBJ1-2
CDR3aa: CSASAGEDGYTF
CDR3nt: TGCAGTGCTAGTGCGGGGGAGGATGGCTACACCTTC

v_gene: TRBV6-5
d_gene: -
abundance: few
j_gene: TRBJ2-7
CDR3aa: CASSYVLSGSSYEQYF
CDR3nt: TGTGCCAGCAGTTACGTCCTGTCGGGGAGCTCCTACGAGCAGTACTTC

v_gene: TRBV7-2
d_gene: -
abundance: -
j_gene: TRBJ2-4
CDR3aa: CASSSRERNIQYF
CDR3nt: TGTGCCAGCAGCTCCCGAGAGAGGAACATTCAGTACTTC

v_gene: TRBV4-2
d_gene: -
abundance: -
j_gene: TRBJ1-4
CDR3aa: CASSPWEGSEKLFF
CDR3nt: TGTGCCAGCAGCCCCTGGGAGGGGTCTGAAAAACTGTTTTTT

v_gene: TRBV5-1
d_gene: -
abundance: -
j_gene: TRBJ2-1
CDR3aa: CASSSSNRQKRTREQFF
CDR3nt: TGCGCCAGCAGCTCCAGTAACAGGCAGAAAAGGACTCGAGAGCAGTTCTTC

v_gene: TRBV5-1
d_gene: TRBD1
abundance: -
j_gene: TRBJ2-7
CDR3aa: CASSLRDRAHEQYF
CDR3nt: TGCGCCAGCAGCTTGAGGGACAGGGCCCACGAGCAGTACTTC

v_gene: TRBV20-1
d_gene: -
abundance: -
j_gene: TRBJ1-1
CDR3aa: CSAILSWSAFF
CDR3nt: TGCAGTGCTATTCTGTCTTGGTCTGCTTTCTTT

v_gene: TRBV5-1
d_gene: -
abundance: -
j_gene: TRBJ1-2
CDR3aa: CASSLAGQNNYGYTF
CDR3nt: TGCGCCAGCAGCTTGGCCGGACAGAATAACTATGGCTACACCTTC

v_gene: TRBV7-2
d_gene: -
abundance: -
j_gene: TRBJ2-7
CDR3aa: CASSPQNRDVYEQYF
CDR3nt: TGTGCCAGCAGCCCGCAAAATAGGGACGTATACGAGCAGTACTTC

v_gene: TRBV11-3
d_gene: TRBD2
abundance: few
j_gene: TRBJ2-5
CDR3aa: CASSLERTGTSGGLQETQYF
CDR3nt: TGTGCCAGCAGCTTAGAACGAACCGGGACTAGCGGGGGTCTCCAAGAGACCCAGTACTTC

v_gene: TRBV27
d_gene: -
abundance: -
j_gene: TRBJ2-7
CDR3aa: CASSLGGPAGGQYF
CDR3nt: TGTGCCAGCAGCCTCGGGGGGCCTGCTGGAGGGCAGTACTTC

v_gene: TRBV2
d_gene: -
abundance: -
j_gene: TRBJ2-3
CDR3aa: CASPLPGATDTQYF
CDR3nt: TGTGCCAGCCCTCTTCCCGGGGCAACAGATACGCAGTATTTT

v_gene: TRBV5-1
d_gene: -
abundance: -
j_gene: TRBJ1-1
CDR3aa: CASSFEGGVGEAFF
CDR3nt: TGCGCCAGCAGCTTTGAGGGTGGAGTTGGTGAAGCTTTCTTT

v_gene: TRBV7-9
d_gene: TRBD1
abundance: -
j_gene: TRBJ1-2
CDR3aa: CASSSPRPGQRNYGYTF
CDR3nt: TGTGCCAGCAGCTCCCCCCGCCCGGGACAGAGAAACTATGGCTACACCTTC

v_gene: TRBV6-5
d_gene: -
abundance: -
j_gene: TRBJ1-6
CDR3aa: CASRGRFYSPLHF
CDR3nt: TGTGCCAGCAGGGGCAGGTTTTATTCACCCCTCCACTTT

v_gene: TRBV3-1/TRBV3-2
d_gene: -
abundance: -
j_gene: TRBJ1-4
CDR3aa: CASSRTSNEKLFF
CDR3nt: TGTGCCAGCAGCCGGACAAGTAATGAAAAACTGTTTTTT

v_gene: TRBV7-3
d_gene: TRBD1
abundance: -
j_gene: TRBJ1-1
CDR3aa: CASSSPDRGGTEAFF
CDR3nt: TGTGCCAGCAGCTCCCCGGACAGGGGAGGCACTGAAGCTTTCTTT

v_gene: TRBV7-2
d_gene: -
abundance: -
j_gene: TRBJ1-1
CDR3aa: CASSLVNRTEAFF
CDR3nt: TGTGCCAGCAGCTTAGTAAATAGGACTGAAGCTTTCTTT

v_gene: TRBV29-1
d_gene: -
abundance: -
j_gene: TRBJ1-1
CDR3aa: CSVRTVSTEAFF
CDR3nt: TGCAGCGTGCGGACAGTCAGCACTGAAGCTTTCTTT

v_gene: TRBV30
d_gene: -
abundance: -
j_gene: TRBJ1-4
CDR3aa: CAWSRGSGNEKLFF
CDR3nt: TGTGCCTGGAGTAGGGGCAGCGGGAATGAAAAACTGTTTTTT

v_gene: TRBV4-1
d_gene: TRBD2
abundance: -
j_gene: TRBJ2-1
CDR3aa: CASSQGLARSSYNEQFF
CDR3nt: TGCGCCAGCAGCCAAGGACTAGCGCGGAGCTCCTACAATGAGCAGTTCTTC

v_gene: TRBV25-1
d_gene: -
abundance: -
j_gene: TRBJ1-1
CDR3aa: CASTGPGTEAFF
CDR3nt: TGTGCCAGCACTGGTCCCGGCACTGAAGCTTTCTTT

v_gene: TRBV27
d_gene: -
abundance: -
j_gene: TRBJ2-2
CDR3aa: CASSFAETGELFF
CDR3nt: TGTGCCAGCAGTTTTGCTGAGACCGGGGAGCTGTTTTTT

v_gene: TRBV7-2
d_gene: TRBD2
abundance: few
j_gene: TRBJ2-3
CDR3aa: CASSFQASGSTDTQYF
CDR3nt: TGTGCCAGCAGCTTCCAGGCTAGCGGGAGCACAGATACGCAGTATTTT

v_gene: TRBV7-9
d_gene: -
abundance: -
j_gene: TRBJ1-1
CDR3aa: CASSPPGILDNTEAFF
CDR3nt: TGTGCCAGCAGCCCCCCCGGGATCCTAGATAACACTGAAGCTTTCTTT

v_gene: TRBV6-2/TRBV6-3
d_gene: TRBD1
abundance: -
j_gene: TRBJ2-1
CDR3aa: CASSKPDRGLYNEQFF
CDR3nt: TGTGCCAGCAGTAAACCGGACAGGGGACTCTACAATGAGCAGTTCTTC

v_gene: TRBV19
d_gene: -
abundance: -
j_gene: TRBJ2-7
CDR3aa: CASKGPAPYEQYF
CDR3nt: TGTGCCAGTAAGGGACCGGCCCCCTACGAGCAGTACTTC

v_gene: TRBV29-1
d_gene: -
abundance: -
j_gene: TRBJ1-5
CDR3aa: CSVEGPDQPQHF
CDR3nt: TGCAGCGTTGAAGGCCCGGATCAGCCCCAGCATTTT

v_gene: TRBV6-5
d_gene: TRBD1
abundance: -
j_gene: TRBJ1-1
CDR3aa: CASSYGPGGRDTEAFF
CDR3nt: TGTGCCAGCAGTTACGGGCCAGGGGGCAGGGATACTGAAGCTTTCTTT

v_gene: TRBV7-2
d_gene: TRBD1
abundance: -
j_gene: TRBJ1-2
CDR3aa: CASSPRQGAVGYTF
CDR3nt: TGTGCCAGCAGCCCAAGACAGGGGGCGGTTGGCTACACCTTC

v_gene: TRBV7-6
d_gene: -
abundance: -
j_gene: TRBJ2-1
CDR3aa: CASSSSDSDSYNEQFF
CDR3nt: TGTGCCAGCAGCTCGTCCGACAGCGACTCCTACAATGAGCAGTTCTTC

v_gene: TRBV11-2
d_gene: -
abundance: -
j_gene: TRBJ1-6
CDR3aa: CASSLVRGSNSPLHF
CDR3nt: TGTGCCAGCAGCTTAGTCAGGGGTAGTAATTCACCCCTCCACTTT

v_gene: TRBV7-8
d_gene: -
abundance: -
j_gene: TRBJ1-1
CDR3aa: CASSFGGEATEAFF
CDR3nt: TGTGCCAGCAGCTTCGGGGGGGAAGCCACTGAAGCTTTCTTT

v_gene: TRBV5-4
d_gene: TRBD2
abundance: -
j_gene: TRBJ2-7
CDR3aa: CASSKSGTSGGRSYEQYF
CDR3nt: TGTGCCAGCAGCAAATCCGGGACTAGCGGGGGGAGATCCTACGAGCAGTACTTC

v_gene: TRBV6-5
d_gene: -
abundance: -
j_gene: TRBJ2-5
CDR3aa: CASSYSGETQYF
CDR3nt: TGTGCCAGCAGTTACTCGGGTGAGACCCAGTACTTC

v_gene: TRBV5-1
d_gene: -
abundance: -
j_gene: TRBJ1-5
CDR3aa: CASSLGPGGTQPQHF
CDR3nt: TGCGCCAGCAGCTTGGGCCCAGGAGGGACACAGCCCCAGCATTTT

v_gene: TRBV6-2/TRBV6-3
d_gene: -
abundance: few
j_gene: TRBJ2-3
CDR3aa: CASSWTGLGTDTQYF
CDR3nt: TGTGCCAGCAGTTGGACTGGCCTCGGCACAGATACGCAGTATTTT

v_gene: TRBV9
d_gene: TRBD2
abundance: once
j_gene: TRBJ2-2
CDR3aa: CASSAPGLAGGGTGELFF
CDR3nt: TGTGCCAGCAGCGCCCCAGGACTAGCGGGAGGCGGCACCGGGGAGCTGTTTTTT

v_gene: TRBV6-5
d_gene: -
abundance: -
j_gene: TRBJ1-2
CDR3aa: CASSRQTAYYGYTF
CDR3nt: TGTGCCAGCAGTCGACAGACAGCTTACTATGGCTACACCTTC

v_gene: TRBV5-1
d_gene: TRBD1
abundance: -
j_gene: TRBJ1-3
CDR3aa: CASKPTGAGNTIYF
CDR3nt: TGCGCCAGCAAGCCGACAGGGGCTGGAAACACCATATATTTT

v_gene: TRBV7-9
d_gene: -
abundance: -
j_gene: TRBJ1-1
CDR3aa: CASSPGLEAFF
CDR3nt: TGTGCCAGCAGCCCCGGACTCGAAGCTTTCTTT